These T cell receptor beta chains were read from a single sample in a study of shared clonotypes between healthy human individuals. The protocol was immunoSEQ multiplex PCR, while the TCRdb copy is restricted to in-frame clones and leaves out a portion. The table records over 2 million clones, approximately 95% of them present only once. Sequences were obtained from naive CD8+ T cells sorted from blood. These receptors came from a man younger than 35 in good health. CDR3s include the opening cysteine and the closing phenylalanine or tryptophan. Each record gives: V gene, D gene, CDR3 protein. The D gene is left open where the match is weak.

v_gene: TRBV1
d_gene: NA
CDR3aa: CTSSQDRQDRGVGGYTF

v_gene: TRBV9
d_gene: NA
CDR3aa: CASSVGSEHSYEQYF

v_gene: TRBV4-3
d_gene: NA
CDR3aa: CASSQQLSVEKLFF

v_gene: TRBV12-5
d_gene: NA
CDR3aa: CASGLSGSLSNEQFF

v_gene: TRBV19
d_gene: TRBD1
CDR3aa: CASSLTGTAFYEQYF

v_gene: TRBV7-8
d_gene: NA
CDR3aa: CASRQDGNQPQHF

v_gene: TRBV6-6
d_gene: NA
CDR3aa: CASSYSKGEGSYGYTF

v_gene: TRBV29-1
d_gene: TRBD1
CDR3aa: CSVELRDSNNEQFF

v_gene: TRBV7-9
d_gene: NA
CDR3aa: CASSLASSGGGIQETQYF

v_gene: TRBV28
d_gene: TRBD1
CDR3aa: CASSLRGPSREQYF

v_gene: TRBV9
d_gene: TRBD1
CDR3aa: CASSVGQGPQPQHF

v_gene: TRBV30
d_gene: NA
CDR3aa: CAWRALGSRYEQYF

v_gene: TRBV4-1
d_gene: NA
CDR3aa: CASSEREGKPPYEQYF